The source of this TCR beta chain is a study of shared T cell receptors in the human thymus. This clone was seen more than once but under ten times. Trimming took off 2 bases at V and 0 bases at J, with 17 bases between the two ends. CDR1 is SGHAT, CDR2 FQNNGV, per germline. The length of the CDR3 is 18 residues. Data came from immunoSEQ multiplex PCR; TCRdb stores just in-frame clones and leaves some out. The sample includes about 610,000 clones, around 87% seen only once; the top ten take over 0.008%. These same records also appear under a second study, on human thymus T cells.

The specimen sequenced was thymocytes. This receptor was taken from a boy under two years old with a congenital heart defect. This chain joins TRBV11-2 and TRBJ2-4; D possibly corresponds to TRBD1 (6 bases). The CDR3, as DNA: TGTGCCAGCAGCTTACGACTGCGGCAGGGGCTAGCCAAAAACATTCAGTACTTC. Amino acids: CASSLRLRQGLAKNIQYF.